This TCR beta chain was profiled in a study of T cell responses to AZD1222 COVID-19 vaccine (dated by TCRdb to the early 2020s). At the level of the whole study: Because spike-specific TCR depth and breadth did not differ between the two schedules, AZD1222 recipients who got a second dose at roughly 4 weeks were pooled with those who got a second dose at roughly 12 weeks. TCR sequencing was performed for about 250 trial participants, of whom around 200 were given two doses of AZD1222 and around 26 were given two doses of MenACWY control vaccine. Trial participants were enrolled by age into 18-55, 56-69 and 70-plus year subgroups, with roughly 150, 30 and 60 TCR-sequenced participants respectively.

The CDR3 regions of human TCRbeta chains were analyzed by immunosequencing. The authors' analysis ran thus. TCRs in the repertoires were matched against a reference library of SARS-CoV-2-specific TCRs that had been generated with the MIRA antigen-specificity platform. Breadth was defined as the fraction of unique TCRs that were SARS-CoV-2-associated. Depth was defined as the fraction of total T cells that were SARS-CoV-2-associated. Using the MIRA data, every spike-specific TCR was mapped to the spike region that the TCR reacted to and assigned to either a CD4 or a CD8 class. Log10-transformed breadth and depth values were compared by one-way ANOVA with Sidak's multiple comparisons tests. TCRdb re-hosts the immuneACCESS table, in-frame sequences only. Its copies lack some clones; in the studies checked, an unresolved V gene accounts for under half of them, and the cause for the rest is not known. V and J calls and clone size come straight from that table; D and trimming were deduced from the DNA. The sample yields 130,000 or so clones; roughly 90% were counted once. The top ten constitute 1.5% to 2% of the sample.

The sample's time point label is to be understood as: baseline before first vaccination. The vaccinee samples were drawn from two UK trials, COV001 and COV002, one of which was a single-blind randomized controlled phase 2/3 trial testing AZD1222 (ChAdOx1 nCoV-19) in healthy adults. For TCRbeta chain sequencing, PBMC samples from trial participants were taken at day 0 and at day 28 after the second dose. In its sample, this clone was seen once. Its antigen is currently not known. Per-base quality was not reported, and no clone a single base away is much larger than it. General study outcomes and caveats: In the small 56-69-year group, the increase in depth fell short of significance, most likely because of low power. Vaccine-associated CD4 TCRs spanned the whole spike protein, with dominant responses in regions 160-218 and 743-854. After two AZD1222 doses, both the breadth and the depth of spike-specific TCRs were significantly higher than at day 0 and than in MenACWY recipients. Most participants were white British and females outnumbered males, and the authors suggested that clonal diversity may have been underestimated. Because no day 14 peak-response samples were available, the repertoires could be characterized only after the peak T cell response. Conclusions about previously exposed vaccinees are limited because only a handful of AZD1222 recipients were SARS-CoV-2 seropositive at baseline. Reportedly, close to half of the unique spike-specific TCRs recognized epitopes lying outside the regions that are mutated in the B.1.351 and B.1.1.7 variants.

From V the trimming removes 4 bases and from J it removes 4 bases, while the gene matches leave 2 bases of the junction unaccounted for. CDR1 and CDR2 are drawn from the germline V gene: MNHEY, SVGAGI. Taken from cysteine to phenylalanine, the CDR3 has 16 residues. The retained sequence is limited to the CDR3, 48 bases, with the frame set at the first base. The clonotype originates from an adult in good health. Rearrangement joined TRBV6-5 to TRBJ2-3, and TRBD2 matches 16 of the central bases. Source: peripheral blood, taken on day 0 of AZD1222 vaccination. In nucleotides, the sequence is TGTGCCAGCAGTTTGGGACTAGCGGGAGGGGCAGATACGCAGTATTTT. Its amino acids are CASSLGLAGGADTQYF.